Described below is a single T cell receptor (beta chain) sequence and its context. Profiled with immunoSEQ multiplex PCR; TCRdb holds only in-frame clones, not every one. Of just over 80,000 clones listed, around 86% are singletons. The data were taken from a study of OX40 agonist ivuxolimab in advanced cancers. CDR3 size: 12 residues. Germline-derived CDR1 and CDR2 are MDHEN and SYDVKM. Between the trimmed V and J ends, which lost 6 bases and 2 bases, there was a span of 6 bases. Sequencing was performed on CD4+ or CD8+ T cells sorted from blood, taken in a trial of the OX40 agonist ivuxolimab. The TCR comes from an adult with an advanced solid tumor such as melanoma, head and neck, liver or kidney cancer. The chain employs TRBV28 and TRBJ2-3; no clear D. This CDR3 reads CASSLLTDTQYF. The CDR3 coding sequence is TGTGCCAGCAGCCTACTCACAGATACGCAGTATTTT.